This TCR beta chain comes out of a study of T cell responses to AZD1222 COVID-19 vaccine. Of note for this clone: Its antigen is currently unknown.

This CDR3 contains 12 residues. The germline gives CDR1 SGHTA, CDR2 FQGNSA. V was clipped by 7 bases and J by 7 bases, with 11 bases between them. Whole-study results and caveats: A rise in Spike-specific TCR breadth and depth followed two AZD1222 doses. Mostly white British, mostly female donors; authors suggested clonal diversity may be underestimated. Reportedly, nearly half of unique spike TCRs recognized epitopes outside B.1.351/B.1.1.7 mutations.

Clones were sequenced by immunoSEQ multiplex PCR, and TCRdb holds only the in-frame ones, with some missing. The table includes 85,000 to 110,000 clones, roughly 88% detected once. The receptor was isolated from an adult in good health. The sample was peripheral blood, taken on day 0 of AZD1222 vaccination. V usage is TRBV7-2 and J usage is TRBJ2-1; D uncertain. The CDR3 bases are TGTGCCAGCAACGCCCCTGTGAATGAGCAGTTCTTC. Encoded protein: CASNAPVNEQFF.